This T cell receptor (beta chain) is drawn from a study of graft-versus-host responses after intestinal transplantation. The protocol was immunoSEQ multiplex PCR, while the TCRdb copy is restricted to in-frame clones and leaves out a portion. The sample has about 97,000 clones, 90% seen once. V was cut by 6 bases and J by 1 base, with 12 bases left in between. The CDR3 length is 14 residues. Looked up from germline, CDR1 is WNHNN and CDR2 is SYGVQD (reference sequence). V usage is TRBV10-1 and J usage is TRBJ1-1, with D tentatively TRBD1 (6 bases). This TCR was recovered from a human patient who received an intestinal transplant, so some T cells may come from the graft donor. The sample in question was PBMCs, obtained approximately 470 days after intestinal transplant. The CDR3 loop is CASSSGTPNTEAFF. Written as DNA, the CDR3 is TGCGCCAGCAGCTCCGGGACACCGAACACTGAAGCTTTCTTT.